This T cell receptor beta chain was sequenced in a study of beta chain features in type 1 diabetes. All of the isolated RNA was reverse transcribed, so expressed TCRB transcripts were sequenced. Clones were sequenced by immunoSEQ multiplex PCR, and TCRdb holds only the in-frame ones, with some missing. The sample records 330,000 or so clones, 15% to 20% being singletons. Sorted populations all exceeded 95% purity. The CDR3 is made up of 15 amino acids. Germline CDR1 reads SGHRS; CDR2 reads YFSETQ. The material sequenced was naive CD4+ T cells from blood. The V gene is TRBV5-1, the J gene TRBJ2-3; D unclear. This TCR was recovered from a woman aged 18 to 35 in good health. In nucleotides, the CDR3 is TGCGCGACCTCCCCCTCAGCGTCTAGCACAGATACGCAGTATTTT. Translated, it gives CATSPSASSTDTQYF.